The 17 T cell receptor beta chains presented below share a single source sample, sequenced in a study of identical twins. Each CDR3 protein is one row after TCRdb ran MiXCR on the 5' RACE reads. Of about 520,000 distinct CDR3 sequences listed, around 20% are singletons. These same records also appear under a second study, on T cells expressing NK-cell markers.

Sequencing input: CD4+ T cells sorted from blood. The receptor set was obtained from a woman under 30 in good health.

This chain links TRBV19 with TRBJ2-3, with D tentatively TRBD1 (5 bases). CDR1 and CDR2 (germline): LNHDA, SQIVND (reference sequence). The CDR3 runs to 14 residues. Between the trimmed V and J ends, which lost 3 bases and 6 bases, there was a span of 13 bases. This chain's CDR3 is CASSIATVGDTQYF. Written as DNA, the CDR3 is TGTGCCAGTAGTATCGCGACAGTGGGGGATACGCAGTATTTT.

This chain connects TRBV5-4 to TRBJ2-6; 8 bases are a match to TRBD1. V was clipped by 1 base and J by 4 bases; unmatched bases: 4. The germline V gene encodes CDR1 SGHNT and CDR2 YYREEE (reference sequence). The CDR3 contains 16 residues. The CDR3 here is CASSLPGGNGANVLTF. The DNA of the CDR3 is TGTGCCAGCAGCTTGCCAGGGGGCAACGGGGCCAACGTCCTGACTTTC.

Ten or more counts support this clonotype. The chain recombines TRBV2 with TRBJ1-2; no clear D gene. The length of the CDR3 is 10 residues. Looked up from germline, CDR1 is SNHLY and CDR2 is FYNNEI. Trimming took 2 bases from V and 9 from J, leaving 4 bases between them. This chain's CDR3 is CASSEPSYTF. The DNA of the CDR3 is TGTGCCAGCAGTGAACCGAGCTACACCTTC.

The chain employs TRBV7-9 and TRBJ2-1; the D is unclear. V was trimmed by 5 bases and J by 9 bases, leaving 8 bases between them. The CDR3 contains 11 residues. The germline V gene has CDR1 SEHNR and CDR2 FQNEAQ (reference sequence). CDR3 bases: TGTGCCAGCAGCCTCCGGGTTGAGCAGTTCTTC. Amino acid sequence: CASSLRVEQFF.

This sequence joins TRBV10-1 and TRBJ1-2; a possible D gene is TRBD1 (5 bases). Germline values: CDR1 WNHNN, CDR2 SYGVQD (reference sequence). V shed 2 bases and J shed 1 base, with 8 bases lying between them. This CDR3 contains 14 residues. The CDR3 sequence is CASSEGGVNYGYTF. The CDR3, as DNA: TGCGCCAGCAGTGAGGGGGGGGTTAACTATGGCTACACCTTC.

J is TRBJ2-3 and V is TRBV20-1; D gene unclear. Trimming removed 6 bases from V and 2 bases from J, with 6 bases in between. This CDR3 spans 11 amino acids. From germline, CDR1 is DFQATT and CDR2 SNEGSKA (reference sequence). CDR3 bases: TGCAGTGCGATTATCACAGATACGCAGTATTTT. Translated, it gives CSAIITDTQYF.

The J gene is TRBJ2-7, the V gene TRBV12-3 or TRBV12-4; D is possibly TRBD1 (6 bases). The CDR3 sequence is 14 residues long. V lost 5 bases to trimming and J lost 3 bases, with 14 bases between them. CDR3 protein: CASSRTDPNYEQYF. The DNA for the CDR3 is TGTGCCAGCAGTCGGACAGACCCAAACTACGAGCAGTACTTC.

This clonotype has ten or more counts. The J gene is TRBJ1-1, the V gene TRBV20-1; D is possibly TRBD1 (5 bases). The CDR3 is 14 residues long. The germline V gene has CDR1 DFQATT and CDR2 SNEGSKA (reference sequence). Trimming removed 5 bases at V and 6 bases at J, with 19 bases between. CDR3: CSAGSLRGFPEAFF. In nucleotides, the CDR3 is TGCAGTGCTGGGAGCCTTAGGGGCTTCCCTGAAGCTTTCTTT.

This rearrangement joins TRBV29-1 to TRBJ2-7; a weak D match, TRBD1 (6 bases). V lost 4 bases and J 3 bases, leaving 16 bases between the germline ends. The length of the CDR3 is 14 residues. CDR1 is SQVTM and CDR2 is ANQGSEA in the germline V gene. The chain's CDR3 is CSVGSQGTFYEQYF. In nucleotides, the CDR3 is TGCAGCGTTGGTTCGCAGGGGACCTTCTACGAGCAGTACTTC.

This clonotype was seen a few times. The chain carries TRBV7-9 and TRBJ1-6; unclear D gene. V was trimmed by 4 bases and J by 7 bases, leaving 8 bases between them. Germline assignment: CDR1 SEHNR and CDR2 FQNEAQ (reference sequence). The CDR3 contains 13 residues. In DNA, the CDR3 is TGTGCCAGCAGCTGGACCAACAATTCACCCCTCCACTTT. Translating gives CASSWTNNSPLHF.

The table lists this clonotype with a few counts. J is TRBJ2-7 and V is TRBV10-3; possible D gene TRBD2, 6 bases. This CDR3 is built from 13 residues. Germline V gene data show CDR1 as ENHRY and CDR2 as SYGVKD. The ends were cut back, 6 bases at V and 4 bases at J, with 13 bases in the middle. CDR3: CAISGTLLYEQYF. CDR3 DNA: TGTGCCATCAGCGGGACTCTACTATACGAGCAGTACTTC.

The chain joins TRBV7-2 to TRBJ2-3; 7 nucleotides align to TRBD2. The CDR3 covers 13 residues. J lost 14 bases, V lost 0 bases, and 8 bases had no gene match. Germline CDR1 is SGHTA and CDR2 is FQGNSA. Here the CDR3 reads CASSLARGRPLYF. The CDR3 DNA reads as TGTGCCAGCAGCTTAGCGCGGGGGAGGCCCCTGTATTTT.

This chain links TRBV20-1 with TRBJ2-5; TRBD2 aligns across 9 bases. Germline loops: CDR1 DFQATT, CDR2 SNEGSKA (reference sequence). This CDR3 region has 13 residues. Trimming removed 6 bases from V and 5 bases from J; junction bases left unmatched: 7. In DNA form, the CDR3 reads TGCAGTGCCCGCGGGGGGGCGGGGGAGACCCAGTACTTC. Encoded protein: CSARGGAGETQYF.

The chain joins TRBV10-3 to TRBJ2-7; TRBD2 agrees at 12 bases. CDR3 size: 18 residues. V shed 3 bases and J 3 bases; nucleotides not matched to a gene: 12. Germline-derived CDR1 and CDR2 are ENHRY and SYGVKD. CDR3 sequence: CAISEPTSGSRGGYEQYF. The CDR3 DNA reads TGTGCCATCAGTGAACCGACTAGCGGGAGTCGAGGGGGCTACGAGCAGTACTTC.

This sequence joins TRBV9 and TRBJ2-1, with no clear D. The CDR3 is 13 amino acids. V lost 0 bases and J lost 8, with 9 bases in between. Germline CDR1 SGDLS, CDR2 YYNGEE. For the CDR3, the DNA is TGTGCCAGCAGCGTAGCTTTTTGGGATGAGCAGTTCTTC. Its translation is CASSVAFWDEQFF.

The table lists this clonotype with a few counts. This sequence joins TRBV10-3 and TRBJ2-2; D not certain. Deletions cut 0 bases from V and 7 bases from J, with 3 bases between. The CDR3 sequence is 12 residues long. From germline, CDR1 is ENHRY and CDR2 SYGVKD. In DNA, the CDR3 is TGTGCCATCAGTGAGTCCGGCGGGGAGCTGTTTTTT. It encodes CAISESGGELFF.

V is TRBV2 and J is TRBJ2-3; no firm D call. The germline gives CDR1 SNHLY, CDR2 FYNNEI. The V and J ends lost 2 bases and 1 base respectively, with 10 bases between them. The CDR3 extends over 15 amino acids. In DNA, the CDR3 is TGTGCCAGCAGTGAACGGCCGTACGGCACAGATACGCAGTATTTT. It codes for CASSERPYGTDTQYF.